This T cell receptor beta chain emerged from a study of OX40 agonist ivuxolimab in advanced cancers. Study information: With ivuxolimab, an agonistic anti-OX40 (CD134) antibody, patients were treated. Every 2 weeks, patients got intravenous ivuxolimab at one of six dose levels (0.01-10 mg/kg). Study conclusions and caveats: Low normalized clonal expansion also occurred in some nonresponding patients. Antigen specificity was not determined for the expanded peripheral T cells.

The CDR3 is 13 residues long. Trimming cost V 4 bases and J 6 bases, with 11 bases left between them. Germline lookup yields CDR1 MGHRA and CDR2 YSYEKL. The protocol was immunoSEQ multiplex PCR, while the TCRdb copy is restricted to in-frame clones and leaves out a portion. The sample includes about 53,000 clones, more than 80% of them seen just once. A remark on this clone: The target antigen is unknown.

This rearrangement joins TRBV4-1 to TRBJ2-3; a possible D gene is TRBD1 (6 bases). This TCR derives from an adult with an advanced solid tumor such as melanoma, head and neck, liver or kidney cancer. Sample: CD4+ or CD8+ T cells sorted from blood, taken in a trial of the OX40 agonist ivuxolimab. The CDR3 DNA reads as TGCGCCAGCAGCCGGAAGGGGGATGATACGCAGTATTTT. It yields the protein CASSRKGDDTQYF.